This entry lists 16 T cell receptor beta chains sequenced from one sample in a study of early T cells in non-severe SARS-CoV-2 infection. Using its own MiXCR run on the 5' RACE reads, TCRdb lists one record per CDR3 protein. The data hold roughly 110,000 distinct CDR3 sequences, with over 8.5% observed a single time. Sequences were obtained from whole blood. These receptors came from an adult who was a healthcare worker with PCR-confirmed SARS-CoV-2 infection or an uninfected control (not recorded which).

This clonotype was picked up many times. The chain links TRBV5-5 to TRBJ2-3; 8 bases align to TRBD1. Germline CDR1 is SGHKS and CDR2 is YYEKEE (reference sequence). Trimming removed 2 bases from V and 5 bases from J; junction bases left unmatched: 13. This CDR3 is 17 amino acids long. CDR3 protein: CASSLRVGQGALDTQYF. Written as DNA, the CDR3 is TGTGCCAGCAGCTTAAGGGTCGGGCAGGGGGCTTTAGATACGCAGTATTTT.

The chain is built from TRBV5-1 and TRBJ2-1; perhaps D is TRBD1 or TRBD2 (6 bases each). This CDR3 is 15 amino acids long. The germline gives CDR1 SGHRS, CDR2 YFSETQ. V was clipped by 2 bases and J by 1 base, with 10 bases between them. The CDR3 coding sequence is TGCGCCAGCAGCTTAGTAGGGGGGTCCTACAATGAGCAGTTCTTC. Translation gives CASSLVGGSYNEQFF.

This clonotype was detected many times. The chain carries TRBV19 and TRBJ2-2; no definite D call. Germline V lookup: CDR1 LNHDA, CDR2 SQIVND (reference sequence). There are 15 residues in the CDR3. Trimming took off 6 bases at V and 3 bases at J, with 14 bases between the two ends. The CDR3 DNA reads as TGTGCCAGTAGATGGCCTACAGAATACACCGGGGAGCTGTTTTTT. It encodes CASRWPTEYTGELFF.

The chain joins TRBV28 to TRBJ1-1; D ambiguous. The CDR3 is 10 residues long. V was shortened by 9 bases and J by 10 bases, with 12 bases between the two germline ends. CDR1 and CDR2 from the germline V gene are MDHEN and SYDVKM. The CDR3 DNA reads as TGTGCCAGTTGGCAGGCAGGAGCTTTCTTT. Protein sequence: CASWQAGAFF. The full variable domain, its missing parts supplied by reference TRBV28 and TRBJ1-1, is DVKVTQSSRYLVKRTGEKVFLECVQDMDHENMFWYRQDPGLGLRLIYFSYDVKMKEKGDIPEGYSVSREKKERFSLILESASTNQTSMYLCASWQAGAFFGQGTRLTVV.

This clonotype has a handful of counts. The chain recombines TRBV20-1 with TRBJ1-1; D is uncertain. The CDR3 sequence is 18 residues long. The V end lost 0 bases, the J end lost 0 bases, and 20 bases lay between the germline ends. CDR1 DFQATT and CDR2 SNEGSKA come from the germline V gene (reference sequence). This CDR3 reads CSARDFRTYITMNTEAFF. The CDR3 DNA reads TGCAGTGCTAGAGATTTCCGCACTTACATTACCATGAACACTGAAGCTTTCTTT.

This clonotype was seen many times. The genes are TRBV20-1 and TRBJ1-5; a possible D gene is TRBD1 (6 bases). With 2 bases removed from V and 7 bases from J, the gap between germline ends came to 9 bases. CDR3 length: 12 residues. CDR1 is DFQATT, CDR2 SNEGSKA, per germline (reference sequence). CDR3 DNA sequence: TGCAGTGCTAGAACAGGACAGCAGCCCCAGCATTTT. Its protein product is CSARTGQQPQHF.

In this sample, this clonotype turned up a few times. The chain employs TRBV20-1 and TRBJ2-3, with D possibly matching TRBD2 (5 bases). Between the trimmed V and J ends, which lost 3 bases and 4 bases, there was a span of 8 bases. Germline V gene sequence: CDR1 DFQATT, CDR2 SNEGSKA (reference sequence). This CDR3 is 12 amino acids long. The DNA for the CDR3 is TGCAGTGCTAGTCCCGGGGCAGATACGCAGTATTTT. This gives the protein CSASPGADTQYF.

There are a few counts of this clonotype. The rearrangement uses TRBV28 and TRBJ1-4; 8 bases are a match to TRBD1. Germline trimming cut 5 bases from V and 5 bases from J; bases unmatched to any gene: 13. The germline V gene has CDR1 MDHEN and CDR2 SYDVKM. This CDR3 is 17 amino acids long. This CDR3 is CASSIGAHRGINEKLFF. The DNA for the CDR3 is TGTGCCAGCAGTATCGGGGCCCACAGGGGGATAAATGAAAAACTGTTTTTT.

This clonotype came up many times. J is TRBJ2-3 and V is TRBV20-1; weak D call: TRBD2 (5 bases). With 4 bases removed from V and 4 bases from J, the gap between germline ends came to 24 bases. Germline V gives CDR1 DFQATT, CDR2 SNEGSKA (reference sequence). This CDR3 has 17 amino acids. CDR3 amino acids: CSANPGETSGPSDTQYF. The DNA for the CDR3 is TGCAGTGCTAACCCCGGGGAAACTAGTGGCCCCTCAGATACGCAGTATTTT.

This clonotype has more than one count but fewer than ten. V usage is TRBV20-1 and J usage is TRBJ2-1, with D unresolved. Trimming took off 6 bases at V and 11 bases at J, with 14 bases between the two ends. The CDR3 length is 11 residues. The germline V gene has CDR1 DFQATT and CDR2 SNEGSKA (reference sequence). DNA for the CDR3: TGCAGTGCCGCGTTCGTGTCAAAGCAGTTCTTC. Translating it yields CSAAFVSKQFF.

This clonotype has ten or more counts. V and J are TRBV9 and TRBJ2-2; D not resolved. V lost 0 bases and J 6 bases, leaving 12 bases between the germline ends. CDR1 and CDR2 (germline): SGDLS, YYNGEE. The CDR3 runs to 15 residues. The CDR3 spells CASSVGVLFAGELFF. The CDR3 bases are TGTGCCAGCAGCGTAGGAGTTCTGTTCGCCGGGGAGCTGTTTTTT. The variable domain in full, with the rest retrieved from reference TRBV9 and TRBJ2-2, is DSGVTQTPKHLITATGQRVTLRCSPRSGDLSVYWYQQSLDQGLQFLIQYYNGEERAKGNILERFSAQQFPDLHSELNLSSLELGDSALYFCASSVGVLFAGELFFGEGSRLTVL.

The chain joins TRBV7-6 to TRBJ2-3; no clear D. Trimming left V 1 base short and J 0 bases short, with 11 bases between. The CDR3 length is 16 residues. Germline CDR1 reads SGHVS; CDR2 reads FNYEAQ. CDR3 sequence: CASSLVAESSTDTQYF. DNA for the CDR3: TGTGCCAGCAGCTTAGTTGCGGAATCTAGCACAGATACGCAGTATTTT.

This clonotype was recorded a few times. V is TRBV6-6 and J is TRBJ2-5; weak D call: TRBD2 (5 bases). V shed 4 bases and J shed 1 base, with 7 bases lying between them. The CDR3 covers 13 residues. Germline assignment: CDR1 MNHNY and CDR2 SVGAGI (reference sequence). The chain's CDR3 is CASSSGSQETQYF. DNA of the CDR3: TGTGCCAGCAGTTCGGGGTCCCAAGAGACCCAGTACTTC.

This clonotype was counted at least ten times. The rearrangement links TRBV20-1 to TRBJ2-3; 7 positions match TRBD2. V lost 6 bases, J lost 4 bases, and 7 bases stayed unmatched. The CDR3 totals 13 residues. Germline loops: CDR1 DFQATT, CDR2 SNEGSKA (reference sequence). CDR3 DNA sequence: TGCAGTGCCCCAAGGGAGGGAGCAGATACGCAGTATTTT. This codes for CSAPREGADTQYF.

The chain has TRBV10-3 and TRBJ2-1; D is unresolved. This CDR3 region has 14 residues. Germline-derived CDR1 and CDR2 are ENHRY and SYGVKD. Trimming removed 2 bases from V and 7 bases from J, with 12 bases in between. Here the CDR3 DNA reads TGTGCCATCAGTGAGGGGATCTCTGCTAATGAGCAGTTCTTC. Translation: CAISEGISANEQFF.

This clonotype was detected only a few times. V is TRBV7-2 and J is TRBJ2-5; tentatively, D is TRBD2 (6 bases). The CDR3 is 15 amino acids. Trimming removed 2 bases at V and 5 bases at J, with 15 bases between. Germline CDR1 SGHTA, CDR2 FQGNSA. CDR3 DNA sequence: TGTGCCAGCAGCTTAAAGGTCGGGAGCTATGAGACCCAGTACTTC. Amino acid sequence: CASSLKVGSYETQYF.